Following are 8 T cell receptor beta chains from one sample sequenced in a study of blood T cell repertoires in COVID-19. Repertoires were generated with immunoSEQ multiplex PCR, while TCRdb's copy carries only in-frame clones and drops some. The table shows 190,000 or so clones, with roughly 87% occurring only once. Sequencing input: PBMCs or T cells enriched from blood (not recorded which). The receptors here all came from a woman between 25 and 40 years old who had recovered from COVID-19.

The chain employs TRBV5-1 and TRBJ1-2; 8 bases align to TRBD1. Germline CDR1 and CDR2: SGHRS and YFSETQ. The CDR3 sequence is 17 residues long. J lost 4 bases, V lost 4 bases, and 15 bases had no gene match. The CDR3 is CASSIRTGINGAYGYTF. CDR3 coding DNA: TGCGCCAGCAGCATAAGGACAGGGATTAACGGAGCCTATGGCTACACCTTC.

This rearrangement joins TRBV18 to TRBJ2-7, with D possibly being TRBD1 (7 bases). The CDR3 has 14 residues. CDR1 and CDR2 from the germline V gene are KGHSH and LQKENI. With 3 bases removed from V and 7 bases from J, the gap between germline ends came to 16 bases. CDR3 sequence: CASSPGQREVEQYF. CDR3 in DNA: TGTGCCAGCTCACCGGGACAGAGGGAGGTGGAGCAGTACTTC.

The chain recombines TRBV20-1 with TRBJ1-2, with 7 bases aligning to TRBD1. Germline V lookup: CDR1 DFQATT, CDR2 SNEGSKA (reference sequence). With 3 bases clipped from V and 4 bases from J, the junction kept 5 bases outside the gene matches. The CDR3 totals 13 residues. CDR3 sequence (DNA): TGCAGTGCTAGTCCGACAGGGATCTATGGCTACACCTTC. As protein: CSASPTGIYGYTF.

This clone showed up just a few times. CDR3 sequence reads: CASSTLEGSEAFF. CDR3 DNA sequence: TGTGCCAGCTCCACTCTGGAGGGCAGTGAAGCTTTCTTT. This chain connects TRBV18 to TRBJ1-1, with D hard to call. Germline V gene data show CDR1 as KGHSH and CDR2 as LQKENI. This CDR3 contains 13 residues. Trimming left V 6 bases short and J 7 bases short, with 15 bases between.

V usage is TRBV5-3 and J usage is TRBJ2-5, with 7 bases identical to TRBD2. TRBV5-3 is reported as an ORF; its role is uncertain. After removal of 4 bases from V and 6 bases from J, the junction contained 9 bases not matched to a gene. The CDR3 sequence is 14 residues long. The CDR3 DNA reads as TGTGCCAGAAGCCTAGCGGACCCCTGTCAGACCCAGTACTTC. This translates into CARSLADPCQTQYF.

This chain connects TRBV11-2 to TRBJ2-7; D unclear. Between the trimmed V and J ends, which lost 1 base and 1 base, there was a span of 8 bases. This CDR3 region has 14 residues. CDR1 and CDR2 from the germline V gene are SGHAT and FQNNGV. The CDR3 bases are TGTGCCAGCAGCTTAGCTGGCAGTTCCTACGAGCAGTACTTC. Amino acid sequence: CASSLAGSSYEQYF.

The chain is built from TRBV6-2 or TRBV6-3 and TRBJ1-6; no firm D call. The V end lost 6 bases, the J end lost 7 bases, and 13 bases lay between the germline ends. The CDR3 extends over 14 amino acids. CDR1 and CDR2 (germline): MNHEY, SVGEGT. The CDR3 region is CASSPLGANSPLHF. The CDR3 region has the DNA TGTGCCAGCAGCCCGTTGGGAGCAAATTCACCCCTCCACTTT.

This chain links TRBV6-1 with TRBJ1-6, with D maybe TRBD1 (6 bases). The germline V and J ends were trimmed by 4 bases and 6 bases, with 16 bases remaining between them. This CDR3 contains 16 residues. Germline lookup yields CDR1 MNHNS and CDR2 SASEGT. The CDR3: CASSVEQGDFNSPLHF. Written as DNA, the CDR3 is TGTGCCAGCAGTGTAGAACAGGGTGATTTTAATTCACCCCTCCACTTT.